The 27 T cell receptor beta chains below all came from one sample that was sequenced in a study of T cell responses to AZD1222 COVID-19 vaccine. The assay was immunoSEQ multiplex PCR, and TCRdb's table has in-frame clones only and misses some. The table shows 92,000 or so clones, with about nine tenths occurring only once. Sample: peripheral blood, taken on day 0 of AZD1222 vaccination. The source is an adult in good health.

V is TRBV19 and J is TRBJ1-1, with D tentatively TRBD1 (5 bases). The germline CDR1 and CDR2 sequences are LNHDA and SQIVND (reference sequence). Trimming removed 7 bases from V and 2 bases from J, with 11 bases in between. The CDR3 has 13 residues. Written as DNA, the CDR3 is TGTGCCAGTACCTTGGGGGGAAACACTGAAGCTTTCTTT. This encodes CASTLGGNTEAFF.

CDR3 loop: CASSATGFETQYF. The CDR3, as DNA: TGTGCCAGTAGCGCAACAGGGTTCGAGACCCAGTACTTC. This chain joins TRBV19 and TRBJ2-5, with TRBD1 as a possible D gene (6 bases). This CDR3 is built from 13 residues. The ends were cut back, 6 bases at V and 5 bases at J, with 13 bases in the middle. Germline V gene data show CDR1 as LNHDA and CDR2 as SQIVND (reference sequence).

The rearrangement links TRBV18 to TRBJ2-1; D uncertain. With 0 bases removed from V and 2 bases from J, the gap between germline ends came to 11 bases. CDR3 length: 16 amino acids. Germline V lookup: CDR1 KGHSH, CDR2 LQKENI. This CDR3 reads CASSPPGKPPYNEQFF. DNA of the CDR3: TGTGCCAGCTCACCACCTGGGAAACCGCCCTACAATGAGCAGTTCTTC.

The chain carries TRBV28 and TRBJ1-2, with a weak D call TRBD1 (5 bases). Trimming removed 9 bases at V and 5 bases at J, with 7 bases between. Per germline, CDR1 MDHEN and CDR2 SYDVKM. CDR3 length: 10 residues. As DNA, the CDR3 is TGTGCCAGTAGGGGTTATGGCTACACCTTC. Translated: CASRGYGYTF.

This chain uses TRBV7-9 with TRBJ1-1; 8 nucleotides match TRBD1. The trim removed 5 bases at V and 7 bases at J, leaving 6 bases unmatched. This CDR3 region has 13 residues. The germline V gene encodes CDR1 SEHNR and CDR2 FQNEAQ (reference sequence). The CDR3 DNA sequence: TGTGCCAGCAGCCGGGACAGGAGAGATGAAGCTTTCTTT. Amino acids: CASSRDRRDEAFF.

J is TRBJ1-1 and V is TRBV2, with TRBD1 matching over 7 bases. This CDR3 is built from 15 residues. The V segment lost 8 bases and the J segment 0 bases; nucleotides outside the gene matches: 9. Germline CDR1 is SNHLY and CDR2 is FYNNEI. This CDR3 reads CASSPRTGLNTEAFF. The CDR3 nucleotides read TGTGCCAGCTCCCCTCGGACAGGCTTGAACACTGAAGCTTTCTTT.

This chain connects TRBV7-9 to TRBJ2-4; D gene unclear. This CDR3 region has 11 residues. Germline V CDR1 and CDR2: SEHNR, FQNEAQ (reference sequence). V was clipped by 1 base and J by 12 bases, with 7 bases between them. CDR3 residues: CASSLGVNQYF. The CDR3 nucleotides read TGTGCCAGCAGCTTAGGGGTCAATCAGTACTTC.

The CDR3 DNA reads TGTGCCAGCAGCCAAAAAATCCGACAGGCCGAGCAGTACTTC. Translated, it gives CASSQKIRQAEQYF. The chain has TRBV6-2 or TRBV6-3 and TRBJ2-7, with a weak D call TRBD1 (6 bases). The CDR3 covers 14 residues. CDR1 and CDR2 (germline): MNHEY, SVGEGT. Trimming took off 6 bases at V and 6 bases at J, with 18 bases between the two ends.

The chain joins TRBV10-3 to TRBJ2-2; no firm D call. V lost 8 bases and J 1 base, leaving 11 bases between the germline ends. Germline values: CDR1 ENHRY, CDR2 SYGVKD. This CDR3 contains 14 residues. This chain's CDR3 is CAIGTVRNTGELFF. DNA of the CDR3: TGTGCCATCGGAACGGTCAGGAACACCGGGGAGCTGTTTTTT.

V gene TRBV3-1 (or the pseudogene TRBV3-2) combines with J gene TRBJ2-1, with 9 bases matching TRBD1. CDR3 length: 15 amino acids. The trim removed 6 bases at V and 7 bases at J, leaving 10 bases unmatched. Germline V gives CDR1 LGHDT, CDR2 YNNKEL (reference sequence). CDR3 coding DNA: TGTGCCAGCAGTCCCGGACAGGGGAGAGGAAATGAGCAGTTCTTC. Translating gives CASSPGQGRGNEQFF.

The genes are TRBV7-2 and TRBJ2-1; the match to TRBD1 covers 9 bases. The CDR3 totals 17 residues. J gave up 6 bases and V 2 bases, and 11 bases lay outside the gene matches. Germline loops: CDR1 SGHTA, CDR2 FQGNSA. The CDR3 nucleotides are TGTGCCAGCAGCTTAAGACCCCCGGGACAGGGAGCCAATGAGCAGTTCTTC. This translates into CASSLRPPGQGANEQFF. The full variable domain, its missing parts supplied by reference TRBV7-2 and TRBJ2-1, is GAGVSQSPSNKVTEKGKDVELRCDPISGHTALYWYRQSLGQGLEFLIYFQGNSAPDKSGLPSDRFSAERTGGSVSTLTIQRTQQEDSAVYLCASSLRPPGQGANEQFFGPGTRLTVL.

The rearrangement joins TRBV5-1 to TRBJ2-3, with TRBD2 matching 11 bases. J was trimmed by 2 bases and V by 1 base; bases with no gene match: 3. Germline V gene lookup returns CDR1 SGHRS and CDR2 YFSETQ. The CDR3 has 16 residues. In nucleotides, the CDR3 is TGCGCCAGCAGCTTGAGACTAGCGGGGACCACAGATACGCAGTATTTT. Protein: CASSLRLAGTTDTQYF.

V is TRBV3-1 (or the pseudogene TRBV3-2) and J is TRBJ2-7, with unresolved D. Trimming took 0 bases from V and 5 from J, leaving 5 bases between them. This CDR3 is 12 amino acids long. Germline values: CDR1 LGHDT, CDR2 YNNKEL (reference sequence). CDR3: CASSQENHEQYF. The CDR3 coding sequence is TGTGCCAGCAGCCAAGAAAACCACGAGCAGTACTTC.

CDR3 loop: CASSLRRGTNEKLFF. Written as DNA, the CDR3 is TGTGCCAGCAGTTTACGGAGGGGAACTAATGAAAAACTGTTTTTT. The rearrangement joins TRBV28 to TRBJ1-4, with D possibly matching TRBD1 (5 bases). The CDR3 is made up of 15 amino acids. V dropped 2 bases and J dropped 1 base, with 8 bases sitting between them. CDR1 and CDR2 (germline): MDHEN, SYDVKM.

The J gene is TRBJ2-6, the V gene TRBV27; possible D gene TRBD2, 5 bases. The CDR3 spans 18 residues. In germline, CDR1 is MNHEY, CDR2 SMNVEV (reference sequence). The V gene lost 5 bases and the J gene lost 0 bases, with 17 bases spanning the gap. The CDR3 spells CASSQMGRIDSGANVLTF. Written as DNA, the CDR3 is TGTGCCAGCAGTCAAATGGGGAGAATCGACTCTGGGGCCAACGTCCTGACTTTC. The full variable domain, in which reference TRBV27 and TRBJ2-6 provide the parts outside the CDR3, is EAQVTQNPRYLITVTGKKLTVTCSQNMNHEYMSWYRQDPGLGLRQIYYSMNVEVTDKGDVPEGYKVSRKEKRNFPLILESPSPNQTSLYFCASSQMGRIDSGANVLTFGAGSRLTVL.

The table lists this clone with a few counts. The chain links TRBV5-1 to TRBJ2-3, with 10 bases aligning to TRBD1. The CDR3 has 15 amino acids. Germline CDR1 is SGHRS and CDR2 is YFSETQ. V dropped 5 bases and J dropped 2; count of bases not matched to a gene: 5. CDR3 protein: CASSGTGASTDTQYF. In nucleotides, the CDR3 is TGCGCCAGCAGTGGGACAGGGGCCTCCACAGATACGCAGTATTTT. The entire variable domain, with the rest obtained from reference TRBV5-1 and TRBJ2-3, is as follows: KAGVTQTPRYLIKTRGQQVTLSCSPISGHRSVSWYQQTPGQGLQFLFEYFSETQRNKGNFPGRFSGRQFSNSRSEMNVSTLELGDSALYLCASSGTGASTDTQYFGPGTRLTVL.

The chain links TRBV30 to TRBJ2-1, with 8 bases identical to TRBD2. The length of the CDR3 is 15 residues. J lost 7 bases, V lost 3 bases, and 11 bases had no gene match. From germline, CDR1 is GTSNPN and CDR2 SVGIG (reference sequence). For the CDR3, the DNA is TGTGCCTGGAGGGAGGCGGCGGGAGGTTCGAATGAGCAGTTCTTC. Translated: CAWREAAGGSNEQFF.

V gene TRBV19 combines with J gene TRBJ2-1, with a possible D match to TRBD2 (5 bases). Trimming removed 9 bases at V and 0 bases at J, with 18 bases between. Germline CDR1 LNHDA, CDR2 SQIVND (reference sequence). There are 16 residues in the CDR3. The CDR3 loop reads CASRRRAESSYNEQFF. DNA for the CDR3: TGTGCCAGCAGGCGGCGGGCGGAGAGCTCCTACAATGAGCAGTTCTTC.

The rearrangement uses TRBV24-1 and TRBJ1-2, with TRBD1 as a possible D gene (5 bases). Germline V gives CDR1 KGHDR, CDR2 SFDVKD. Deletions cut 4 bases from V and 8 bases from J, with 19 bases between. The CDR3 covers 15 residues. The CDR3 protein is CATSDTRVKTGGYTF. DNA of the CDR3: TGTGCCACCAGTGACACCAGGGTTAAGACGGGCGGCTACACCTTC.

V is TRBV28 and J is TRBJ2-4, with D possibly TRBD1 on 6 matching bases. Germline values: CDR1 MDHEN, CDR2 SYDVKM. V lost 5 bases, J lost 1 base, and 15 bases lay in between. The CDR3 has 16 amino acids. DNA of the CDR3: TGTGCCAGCAGTCCACGGTTTAGGGGGGCCAAAAACATTCAGTACTTC. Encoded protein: CASSPRFRGAKNIQYF.

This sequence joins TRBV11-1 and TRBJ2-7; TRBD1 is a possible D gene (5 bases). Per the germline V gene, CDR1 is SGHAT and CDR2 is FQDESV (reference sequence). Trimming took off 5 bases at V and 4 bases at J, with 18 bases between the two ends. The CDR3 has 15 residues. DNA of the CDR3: TGTGCCAGCAGCCGCACAGGTGCGGAAAATTACGAGCAGTACTTC. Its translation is CASSRTGAENYEQYF.

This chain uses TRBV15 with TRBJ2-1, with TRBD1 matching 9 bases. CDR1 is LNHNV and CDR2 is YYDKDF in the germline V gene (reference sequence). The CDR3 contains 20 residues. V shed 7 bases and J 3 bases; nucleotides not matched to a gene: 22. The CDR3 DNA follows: TGTGCCACCACACAACCTACAGGGGGCGCAGGGAGCGGGCGCTACAATGAGCAGTTCTTC. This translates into CATTQPTGGAGSGRYNEQFF.

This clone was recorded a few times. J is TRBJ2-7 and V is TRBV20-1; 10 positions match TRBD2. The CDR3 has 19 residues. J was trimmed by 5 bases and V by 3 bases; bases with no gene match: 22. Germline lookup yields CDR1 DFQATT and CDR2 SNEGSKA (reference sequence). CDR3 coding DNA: TGCAGTGCTAGTCTCACCCCGGGGTTCATAGCGGGAGGAACCCACGAGCAGTACTTC. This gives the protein CSASLTPGFIAGGTHEQYF.

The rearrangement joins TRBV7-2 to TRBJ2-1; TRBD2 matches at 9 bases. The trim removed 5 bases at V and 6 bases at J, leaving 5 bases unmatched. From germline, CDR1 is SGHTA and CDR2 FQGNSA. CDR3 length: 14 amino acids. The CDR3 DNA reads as TGTGCCAGCAGCCGCGGGGGGGCGGCCAATGAGCAGTTCTTC. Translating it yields CASSRGGAANEQFF.

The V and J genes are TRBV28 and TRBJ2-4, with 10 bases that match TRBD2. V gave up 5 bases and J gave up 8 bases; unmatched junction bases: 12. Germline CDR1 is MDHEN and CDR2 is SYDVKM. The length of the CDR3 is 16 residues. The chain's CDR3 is CASSPTSGVPLDIQYF. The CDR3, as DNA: TGTGCCAGCAGTCCCACTAGCGGGGTCCCCCTAGACATTCAGTACTTC.

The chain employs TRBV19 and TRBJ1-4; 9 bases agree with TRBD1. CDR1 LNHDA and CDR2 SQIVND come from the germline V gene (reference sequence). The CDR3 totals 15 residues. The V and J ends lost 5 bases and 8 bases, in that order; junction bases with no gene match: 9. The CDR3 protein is CASSDAGTGREKLFF. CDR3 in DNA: TGTGCCAGTAGTGACGCCGGGACAGGGAGGGAAAAACTGTTTTTT.

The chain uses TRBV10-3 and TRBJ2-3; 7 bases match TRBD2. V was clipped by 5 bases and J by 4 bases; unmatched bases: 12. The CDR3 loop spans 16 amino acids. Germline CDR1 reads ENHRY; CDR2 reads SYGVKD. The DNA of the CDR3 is TGTGCCATCAGTACCCATAGCGGGTCCGGCCCAGATACGCAGTATTTT. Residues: CAISTHSGSGPDTQYF.